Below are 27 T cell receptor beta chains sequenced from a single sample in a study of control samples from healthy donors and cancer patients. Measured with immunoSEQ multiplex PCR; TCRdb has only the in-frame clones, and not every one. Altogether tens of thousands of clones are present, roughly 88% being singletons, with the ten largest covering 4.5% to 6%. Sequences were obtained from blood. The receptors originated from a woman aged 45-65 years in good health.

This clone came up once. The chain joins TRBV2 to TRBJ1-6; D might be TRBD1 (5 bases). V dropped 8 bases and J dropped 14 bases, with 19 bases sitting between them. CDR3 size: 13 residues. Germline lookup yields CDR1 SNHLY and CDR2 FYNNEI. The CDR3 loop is CASGPGPSVTLHF. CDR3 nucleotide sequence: TGTGCCAGCGGCCCGGGGCCCTCAGTGACCCTCCACTTT.

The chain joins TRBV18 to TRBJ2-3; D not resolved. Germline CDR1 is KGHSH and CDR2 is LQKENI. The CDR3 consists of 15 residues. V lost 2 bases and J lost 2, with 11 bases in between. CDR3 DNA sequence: TGTGCCAGCTCACCAACGAGGCAGGTCACAGATACGCAGTATTTT. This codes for CASSPTRQVTDTQYF.

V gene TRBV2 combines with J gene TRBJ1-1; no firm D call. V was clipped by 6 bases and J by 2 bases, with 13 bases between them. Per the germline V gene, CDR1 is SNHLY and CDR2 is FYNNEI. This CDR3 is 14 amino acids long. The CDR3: CASRAEARNTEAFF. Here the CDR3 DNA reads TGTGCCAGCAGGGCCGAGGCGAGAAACACTGAAGCTTTCTTT.

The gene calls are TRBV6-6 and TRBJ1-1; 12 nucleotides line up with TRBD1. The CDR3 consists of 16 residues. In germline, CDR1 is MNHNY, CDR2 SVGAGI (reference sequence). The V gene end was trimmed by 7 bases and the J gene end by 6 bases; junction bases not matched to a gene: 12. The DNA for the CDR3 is TGTGCCAGCACTAAAACGGGGGGACAGGGGGCTTCTGAAGCTTTCTTT. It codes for CASTKTGGQGASEAFF.

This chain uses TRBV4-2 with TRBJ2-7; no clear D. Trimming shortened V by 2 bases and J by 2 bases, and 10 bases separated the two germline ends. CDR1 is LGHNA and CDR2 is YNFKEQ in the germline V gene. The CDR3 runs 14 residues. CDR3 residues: CASSQSYKTYEQYF. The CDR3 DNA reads TGTGCCAGCAGCCAATCCTACAAGACCTACGAGCAGTACTTC.

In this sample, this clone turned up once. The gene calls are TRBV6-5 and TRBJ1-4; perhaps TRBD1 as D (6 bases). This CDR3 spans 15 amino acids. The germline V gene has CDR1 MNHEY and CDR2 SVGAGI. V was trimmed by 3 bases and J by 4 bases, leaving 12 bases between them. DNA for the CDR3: TGTGCCAGCAGTTATGGGGGCAGCTTTAATGAAAAACTGTTTTTT. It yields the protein CASSYGGSFNEKLFF.

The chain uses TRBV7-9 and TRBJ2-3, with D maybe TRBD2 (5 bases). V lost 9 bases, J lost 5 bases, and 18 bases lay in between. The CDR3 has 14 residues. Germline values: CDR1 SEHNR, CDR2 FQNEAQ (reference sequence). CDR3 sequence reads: CASLSAAREDTQYF. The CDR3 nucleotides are TGTGCCAGTCTATCCGCAGCGAGGGAAGATACGCAGTATTTT.

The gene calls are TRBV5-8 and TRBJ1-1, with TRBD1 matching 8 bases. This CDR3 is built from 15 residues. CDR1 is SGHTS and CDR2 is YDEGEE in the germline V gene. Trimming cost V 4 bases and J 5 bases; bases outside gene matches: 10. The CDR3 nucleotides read TGTGCCAGCAGCCCGGATCAGGACAGGGAGACTGAAGCTTTCTTT. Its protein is CASSPDQDRETEAFF.

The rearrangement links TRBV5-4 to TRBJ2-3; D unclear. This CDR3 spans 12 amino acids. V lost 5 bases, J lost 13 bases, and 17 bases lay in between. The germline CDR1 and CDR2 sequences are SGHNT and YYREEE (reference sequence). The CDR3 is CASSSQLDAEYF. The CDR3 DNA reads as TGTGCCAGCAGTTCCCAACTGGACGCGGAGTATTTT.

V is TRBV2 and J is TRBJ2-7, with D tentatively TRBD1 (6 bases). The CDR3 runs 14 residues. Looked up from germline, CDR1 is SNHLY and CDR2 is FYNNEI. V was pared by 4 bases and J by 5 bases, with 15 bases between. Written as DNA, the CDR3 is TGTGCCAGCAGTGGTTCCAGGGGAACGAACGAGCAGTACTTC. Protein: CASSGSRGTNEQYF.

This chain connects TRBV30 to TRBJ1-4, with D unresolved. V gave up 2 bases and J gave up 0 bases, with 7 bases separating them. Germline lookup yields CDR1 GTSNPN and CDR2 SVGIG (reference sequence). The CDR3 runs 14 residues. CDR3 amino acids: CAWSPFTTNEKLFF. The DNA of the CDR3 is TGTGCCTGGAGTCCCTTTACAACTAATGAAAAACTGTTTTTT.

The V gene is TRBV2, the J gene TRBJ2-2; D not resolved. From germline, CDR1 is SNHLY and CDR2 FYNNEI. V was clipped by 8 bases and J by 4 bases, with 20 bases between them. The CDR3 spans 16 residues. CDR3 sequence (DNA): TGTGCCAGCCTCTCAGACGCAATCCAAAGCACCGGGGAGCTGTTTTTT. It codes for CASLSDAIQSTGELFF. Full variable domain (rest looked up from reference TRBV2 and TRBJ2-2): EPEVTQTPSHQVTQMGQEVILRCVPISNHLYFYWYRQILGQKVEFLVSFYNNEISEKSEIFDDQFSVERPDGSNFTLKIRSTKLEDSAMYFCASLSDAIQSTGELFFGEGSRLTVL.

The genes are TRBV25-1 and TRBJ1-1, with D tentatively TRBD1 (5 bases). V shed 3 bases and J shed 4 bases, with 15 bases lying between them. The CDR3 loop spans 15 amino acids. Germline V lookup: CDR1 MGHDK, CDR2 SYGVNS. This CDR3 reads CASSDTGGTITEAFF. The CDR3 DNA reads TGTGCCAGCAGTGACACTGGGGGAACTATCACTGAAGCTTTCTTT.

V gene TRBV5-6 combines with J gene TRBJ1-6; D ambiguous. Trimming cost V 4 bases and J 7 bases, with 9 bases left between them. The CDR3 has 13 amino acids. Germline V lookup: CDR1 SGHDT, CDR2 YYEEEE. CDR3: CASSLLDNSPLHF. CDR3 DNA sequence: TGTGCCAGCAGCCTTCTGGACAATTCACCCCTCCACTTT.

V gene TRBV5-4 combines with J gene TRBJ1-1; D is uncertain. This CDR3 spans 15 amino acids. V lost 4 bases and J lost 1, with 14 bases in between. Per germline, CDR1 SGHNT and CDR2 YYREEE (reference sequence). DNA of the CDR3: TGTGCCAGCAGCCTACCGGATGTAAGGAACACTGAAGCTTTCTTT. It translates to CASSLPDVRNTEAFF.

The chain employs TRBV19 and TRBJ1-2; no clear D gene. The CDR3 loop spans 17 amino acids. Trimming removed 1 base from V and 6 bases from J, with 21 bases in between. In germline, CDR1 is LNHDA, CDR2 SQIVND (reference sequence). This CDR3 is CASSIVFAAGTEHGYTF. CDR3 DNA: TGTGCCAGTAGTATAGTTTTTGCCGCGGGTACTGAGCATGGCTACACCTTC. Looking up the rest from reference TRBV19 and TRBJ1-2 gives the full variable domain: DGGITQSPKYLFRKEGQNVTLSCEQNLNHDAMYWYRQDPGQGLRLIYYSQIVNDFQKGDIAEGYSVSREKKESFPLTVTSAQKNPTAFYLCASSIVFAAGTEHGYTFGSGTRLTVV.

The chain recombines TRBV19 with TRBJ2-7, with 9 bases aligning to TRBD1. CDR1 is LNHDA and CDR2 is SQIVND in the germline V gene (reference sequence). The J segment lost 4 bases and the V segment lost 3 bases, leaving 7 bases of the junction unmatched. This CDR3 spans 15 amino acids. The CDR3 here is CASSIPGTGLYEQYF. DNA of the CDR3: TGTGCCAGTAGTATCCCCGGGACAGGGTTATACGAGCAGTACTTC.

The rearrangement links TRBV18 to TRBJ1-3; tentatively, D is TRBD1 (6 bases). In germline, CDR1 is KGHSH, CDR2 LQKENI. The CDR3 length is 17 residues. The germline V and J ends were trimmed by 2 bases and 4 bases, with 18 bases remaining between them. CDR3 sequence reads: CASSPEGTGRPGNTIYF. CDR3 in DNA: TGTGCCAGCTCACCAGAGGGAACAGGGAGACCGGGAAACACCATATATTTT.

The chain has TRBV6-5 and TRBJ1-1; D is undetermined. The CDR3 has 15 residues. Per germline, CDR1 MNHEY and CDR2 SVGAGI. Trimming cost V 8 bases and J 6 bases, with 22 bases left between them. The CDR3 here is CASGRSVKSRPEAFF. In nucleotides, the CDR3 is TGTGCCAGCGGGCGAAGCGTAAAGTCGCGCCCTGAAGCTTTCTTT.

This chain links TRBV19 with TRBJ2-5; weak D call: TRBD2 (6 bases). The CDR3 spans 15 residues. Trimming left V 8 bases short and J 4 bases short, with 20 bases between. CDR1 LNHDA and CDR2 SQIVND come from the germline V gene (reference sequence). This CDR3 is CASGEDWGYGETQYF. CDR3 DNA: TGTGCCAGTGGGGAGGATTGGGGTTATGGAGAGACCCAGTACTTC.

CDR3 DNA sequence: TGTGCCAGCAGCTTAGGGGCAGGGCAGGGAAAACTGTTTTTT. Translation: CASSLGAGQGKLFF. This rearrangement joins TRBV7-2 to TRBJ1-4, with D maybe TRBD1 (5 bases). The CDR3 runs to 14 residues. Germline V gene data show CDR1 as SGHTA and CDR2 as FQGNSA. V was pared by 1 base and J by 10 bases, with 13 bases between.

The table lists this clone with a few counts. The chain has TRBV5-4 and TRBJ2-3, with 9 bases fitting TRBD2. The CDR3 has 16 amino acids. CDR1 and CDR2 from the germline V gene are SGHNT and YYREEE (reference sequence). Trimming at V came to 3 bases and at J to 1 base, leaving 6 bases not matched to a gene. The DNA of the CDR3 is TGTGCCAGCAGCTCGAAAAGGACTAGCGGCACAGATACGCAGTATTTT. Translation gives CASSSKRTSGTDTQYF.

For the CDR3, the DNA is TGTGCCAGCAGCGCTCTTTTAGTCCTAGAGTACCACGAGCAGTACTTC. Residues: CASSALLVLEYHEQYF. V and J are TRBV2 and TRBJ2-7, with no clear D. CDR1 is SNHLY, CDR2 FYNNEI, per germline. V dropped 6 bases and J dropped 5 bases, with 23 bases sitting between them. The CDR3 is 16 amino acids. The full variable domain, completed using reference TRBV2 and TRBJ2-7, is EPEVTQTPSHQVTQMGQEVILRCVPISNHLYFYWYRQILGQKVEFLVSFYNNEISEKSEIFDDQFSVERPDGSNFTLKIRSTKLEDSAMYFCASSALLVLEYHEQYFGPGTRLTVT.

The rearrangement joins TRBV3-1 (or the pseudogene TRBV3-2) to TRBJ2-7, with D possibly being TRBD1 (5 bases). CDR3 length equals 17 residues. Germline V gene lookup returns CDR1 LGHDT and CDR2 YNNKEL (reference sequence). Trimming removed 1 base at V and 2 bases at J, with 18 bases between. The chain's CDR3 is CASSQGHSQEKTYEQYF. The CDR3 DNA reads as TGTGCCAGCAGCCAAGGGCATTCACAGGAAAAAACCTACGAGCAGTACTTC.

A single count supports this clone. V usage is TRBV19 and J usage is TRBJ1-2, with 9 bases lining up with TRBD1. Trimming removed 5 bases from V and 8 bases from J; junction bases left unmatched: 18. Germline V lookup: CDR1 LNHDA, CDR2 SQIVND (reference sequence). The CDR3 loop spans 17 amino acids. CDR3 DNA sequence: TGTGCCAGTAGTCCTCAGGGGACAGGGCAAAGTCTAATCGGCTACACCTTC. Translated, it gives CASSPQGTGQSLIGYTF.

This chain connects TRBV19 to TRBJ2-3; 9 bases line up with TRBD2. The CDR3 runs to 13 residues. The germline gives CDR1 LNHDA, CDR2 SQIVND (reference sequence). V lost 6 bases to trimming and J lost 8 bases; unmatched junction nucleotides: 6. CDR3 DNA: TGTGCCAGTAGGGACGGTAGCGGGGGTACGCAGTATTTT. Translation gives CASRDGSGGTQYF.

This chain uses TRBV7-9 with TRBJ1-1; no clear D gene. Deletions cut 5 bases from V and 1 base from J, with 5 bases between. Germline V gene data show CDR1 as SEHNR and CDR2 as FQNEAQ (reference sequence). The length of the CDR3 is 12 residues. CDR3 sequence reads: CASSPRNTEAFF. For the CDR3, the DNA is TGTGCCAGCAGCCCACGGAACACTGAAGCTTTCTTT.